Listed here are 3 T cell receptor beta chains from one sample, sequenced in a study of regulatory T cells in long-lasting Graves disease. Combining iRepertoire HTBI primers with Arm-PCR of CDR3 regions, the authors built TCR beta libraries. TCRdb redid the calling of the multiplex PCR reads with MiXCR, one entry per CDR3 protein. Among around 250,000 distinct CDR3 sequences, 15% to 20% were seen once, and the ten largest hold around 13%. Time point: newly diagnosed GD, antithyroid drugs for less than 3 months. From PBMCs, RNA was extracted and then used to make the TCR library. The sample was also reused in another study, on T cells in Graves' hyperthyroidism and ophthalmopathy.

Source: peripheral blood mononuclear cells (PBMCs), taken at new diagnosis, from a patient treated with antithyroid drugs. The receptors come from a woman in her twenties or thirties with Graves disease.

This clonotype was found many times. The V gene is TRBV2, the J gene TRBJ2-7; D not resolved. Trimming took 6 bases from V and 0 from J, leaving 12 bases between them. The germline CDR1 and CDR2 sequences are SNHLY and FYNNEI. This CDR3 has 14 residues. The CDR3 region has the DNA TGTGCCAGCAGGGACGGCCCGAGCTCCTACGAGCAGTACTTC. Its protein product is CASRDGPSSYEQYF.

In its sample, this clonotype was seen a few times. The chain carries TRBV6-1 and TRBJ2-2, with 9 bases identical to TRBD1. The CDR3 covers 14 residues. V lost 8 bases and J lost 3; bases outside the gene matches: 4. Germline V gene sequence: CDR1 MNHNS, CDR2 SASEGT. CDR3 amino acids: CASPGQGDTGELFF. The CDR3 DNA is TGTGCCAGCCCGGGACAGGGAGACACCGGGGAGCTGTTTTTT.

The chain carries TRBV6-1 and TRBJ2-2; 8 bases map to TRBD1. The germline gives CDR1 MNHNS, CDR2 SASEGT. This CDR3 is 15 amino acids long. Trimming cost V 7 bases and J 6 bases; bases outside gene matches: 10. Here the CDR3 reads CASTTWQGAAGELFF. Written as DNA, the CDR3 is TGTGCCAGCACCACCTGGCAGGGGGCGGCCGGGGAGCTGTTTTTT.